These 30 T cell receptor beta chains originate from one sample sequenced in a study of T cell clones after liver transplantation. TCRdb's copy holds only in-frame clones and misses some; the assay was immunoSEQ multiplex PCR. The table has tens of thousands of clones, 70% to 80% seen once; the top ten hold approximately 15%. The sample here was CD4+ T cells from blood, taken before liver transplant. Every receptor here comes from a human donor who received a liver transplant.

This CDR3 is CASHGQGGPYEQYF. CDR3 sequence (DNA): TGTGCCAGCCACGGACAGGGGGGCCCCTACGAGCAGTACTTC. The chain has TRBV2 and TRBJ2-7, with 10 bases aligning to TRBD1. Germline-derived CDR1 and CDR2 are SNHLY and FYNNEI. Losses at the gene ends were 8 bases for V and 2 bases for J; bases not matched to a gene: 6. This CDR3 is 14 amino acids long.

V is TRBV9 and J is TRBJ1-1, with 8 bases lining up with TRBD1. Losses at the gene ends were 4 bases for V and 4 bases for J; bases not matched to a gene: 6. Germline V gives CDR1 SGDLS, CDR2 YYNGEE. The CDR3 consists of 14 residues. The CDR3 sequence: CASSPTGGGTEAFF. For the CDR3, the DNA is TGTGCCAGCAGCCCCACAGGGGGGGGCACTGAAGCTTTCTTT.

This chain links TRBV5-1 with TRBJ1-6, with TRBD1 matching 8 bases. The trim removed 2 bases at V and 6 bases at J, leaving 4 bases unmatched. Germline V gene lookup returns CDR1 SGHRS and CDR2 YFSETQ. This CDR3 is built from 15 residues. CDR3 sequence (DNA): TGCGCCAGCAGCTTAGACAGGGGCGGTAATTCACCCCTCCACTTT. Protein: CASSLDRGGNSPLHF.

This clone was found once. The J gene is TRBJ1-4, the V gene TRBV5-1; TRBD1 matches at 7 bases. V dropped 4 bases and J dropped 13; count of bases not matched to a gene: 10. Per germline, CDR1 SGHRS and CDR2 YFSETQ. The CDR3 is made up of 13 amino acids. The CDR3 nucleotides are TGCGCCAGCAGCCGACAGGGCGGCCAGCCACTGTTTTTT. Amino acid sequence: CASSRQGGQPLFF.

As DNA, the CDR3 is TGTGCCAGCAGATCCGGGACAGGGACATACGAGCAGTACTTC. Its translation: CASRSGTGTYEQYF. The chain is built from TRBV7-2 and TRBJ2-7, with 9 bases aligning to TRBD1. The germline V gene encodes CDR1 SGHTA and CDR2 FQGNSA. With 6 bases clipped from V and 4 bases from J, the junction kept 7 bases outside the gene matches. The CDR3 runs 14 residues. The full variable domain, with the rest looked up from reference TRBV7-2 and TRBJ2-7, is GAGVSQSPSNKVTEKGKDVELRCDPISGHTALYWYRQSLGQGLEFLIYFQGNSAPDKSGLPSDRFSAERTGGSVSTLTIQRTQQEDSAVYLCASRSGTGTYEQYFGPGTRLTVT.

This clone occurred a few times. J is TRBJ1-6 and V is TRBV6-1; 10 nucleotides line up with TRBD1. This CDR3 has 15 amino acids. V shed 4 bases and J 7 bases; nucleotides not matched to a gene: 4. Germline-derived CDR1 and CDR2 are MNHNS and SASEGT. The CDR3 region has the DNA TGTGCCAGCAGTGGTGAGGGACAGGGGAATTCACCCCTCCACTTT. Translation gives CASSGEGQGNSPLHF.

V gene TRBV4-1 combines with J gene TRBJ2-1, with TRBD2 matching over 8 bases. The CDR3 totals 17 residues. Losses at the gene ends were 1 base for V and 5 bases for J; bases not matched to a gene: 10. The germline gives CDR1 MGHRA, CDR2 YSYEKL. CDR3 in amino acids: CASSQVISGGGNNEQFF. Here the CDR3 DNA reads TGCGCCAGCAGCCAAGTAATTTCTGGCGGGGGGAACAATGAGCAGTTCTTC.

This clone was detected a few times. The V and J genes are TRBV13 and TRBJ2-3, with D maybe TRBD2 (5 bases). Per the germline V gene, CDR1 is PRHDT and CDR2 is FYEKMQ (reference sequence). The CDR3 totals 15 residues. Trimming removed 0 bases at V and 4 bases at J, with 11 bases between. CDR3 region: CASSLGGGSADTQYF. The CDR3 nucleotides are TGTGCCAGCAGCTTAGGCGGAGGCAGTGCAGATACGCAGTATTTT.

This CDR3 is CASRTGGMADTQYF. The CDR3 DNA sequence: TGTGCCAGCAGGACAGGGGGCATGGCAGATACGCAGTATTTT. The rearrangement joins TRBV28 to TRBJ2-3; TRBD1 agrees at 10 bases. This CDR3 comprises 14 residues. J lost 4 bases, V lost 6 bases, and 4 bases had no gene match. Germline CDR1 and CDR2: MDHEN and SYDVKM.

The chain carries TRBV7-3 and TRBJ2-3; the match to TRBD1 covers 12 bases. The CDR3 runs to 17 residues. The trim removed 1 base at V and 6 bases at J, leaving 8 bases unmatched. In germline, CDR1 is SGHTA, CDR2 FQGTGA. DNA of the CDR3: TGTGCCAGCAGCTTAATGGGATCCGGGACAGGGGGCGATACGCAGTATTTT. This gives the protein CASSLMGSGTGGDTQYF.

V is TRBV28 and J is TRBJ1-4, with D possibly TRBD1 on 5 matching bases. V was cut by 4 bases and J by 5 bases, with 17 bases left in between. The CDR3 totals 16 residues. CDR1 and CDR2 from the germline V gene are MDHEN and SYDVKM. CDR3 residues: CASSSPGGSGNEKLFF. CDR3 nucleotides: TGTGCCAGCAGTTCCCCCGGGGGGTCTGGGAATGAAAAACTGTTTTTT.

The chain uses TRBV7-6 and TRBJ2-1, with 8 positions matching TRBD2. Germline loops: CDR1 SGHVS, CDR2 FNYEAQ. V lost 5 bases to trimming and J lost 8 bases; unmatched junction nucleotides: 2. The CDR3 has 12 amino acids. The CDR3 spells CASSPGGYEQFF. CDR3 nucleotide sequence: TGTGCCAGCAGCCCGGGGGGGTATGAGCAGTTCTTC.

This rearrangement joins TRBV5-1 to TRBJ1-1; no reliable D call. Between the trimmed V and J ends, which lost 5 bases and 4 bases, there was a span of 15 bases. Germline V gene sequence: CDR1 SGHRS, CDR2 YFSETQ. The CDR3 contains 14 residues. CDR3 coding DNA: TGCGCCAGCAGAACGACTATGGTGAGCACTGAAGCTTTCTTT. It translates to CASRTTMVSTEAFF.

V gene TRBV10-1 combines with J gene TRBJ2-3; 12 bases are shared with TRBD2. The CDR3 totals 16 residues. Germline V CDR1 and CDR2: WNHNN, SYGVQD (reference sequence). V gave up 3 bases and J gave up 6 bases; unmatched junction bases: 7. CDR3 sequence reads: CASSETSGGRSDTQYF. The CDR3 DNA is TGCGCCAGCAGTGAAACTAGCGGGGGGCGGTCCGATACGCAGTATTTT.

This clone occurred many times. The chain uses TRBV7-6 and TRBJ2-3; a possible D gene is TRBD1 (6 bases). The V gene's germline CDR1 is SGHVS and CDR2 FNYEAQ. Trimming took off 1 base at V and 2 bases at J, with 13 bases between the two ends. This CDR3 has 16 residues. The CDR3 region has the DNA TGTGCCAGCAGCTTAGTTGGGGACACTTTCACAGATACGCAGTATTTT. This gives the protein CASSLVGDTFTDTQYF. Full variable domain (outside the CDR3, taken from reference TRBV7-6 and TRBJ2-3): GAGVSQSPRYKVTKRGQDVALRCDPISGHVSLYWYRQALGQGPEFLTYFNYEAQQDKSGLPNDRFSAERPEGSISTLTIQRTEQRDSAMYRCASSLVGDTFTDTQYFGPGTRLTVL.

The chain carries TRBV27 and TRBJ1-6; no clear D. The germline V and J ends were trimmed by 6 bases and 7 bases, with 22 bases remaining between them. This CDR3 is built from 17 residues. From germline, CDR1 is MNHEY and CDR2 SMNVEV (reference sequence). The CDR3 DNA is TGTGCCAGCAGGGCGGTCGGAACCAACGCTAGGAATTCACCCCTCCACTTT. Protein product: CASRAVGTNARNSPLHF.

This chain uses TRBV4-2 with TRBJ1-1, with D tentatively TRBD1 (5 bases). V lost 1 base and J 5 bases, leaving 8 bases between the germline ends. The germline V gene has CDR1 LGHNA and CDR2 YNFKEQ. CDR3 size: 13 residues. CDR3 sequence (DNA): TGTGCCAGCAGCCAAGGGAGGGGTACTGAAGCTTTCTTT. Translation: CASSQGRGTEAFF.

The rearrangement joins TRBV28 to TRBJ1-2; perhaps TRBD1 as D (6 bases). This CDR3 has 16 amino acids. The germline CDR1 and CDR2 sequences are MDHEN and SYDVKM. Trimming took 2 bases from V and 5 from J, leaving 18 bases between them. In nucleotides, the CDR3 is TGTGCCAGCAGTTTAAGCCCCCGGACAGCCAGTTATGGCTACACCTTC. It specifies CASSLSPRTASYGYTF.

This chain joins TRBV11-3 and TRBJ2-3; possibly TRBD2 for D (7 bases). Trimming took 2 bases from V and 1 from J, leaving 13 bases between them. Germline values: CDR1 SGHNT, CDR2 YENEEA. The CDR3 has 16 residues. In DNA, the CDR3 is TGTGCCAGCAGCTTATCCCGGGGGGCTGGCACAGATACGCAGTATTTT. Its translation is CASSLSRGAGTDTQYF.

V and J are TRBV5-1 and TRBJ2-2; 11 bases line up with TRBD2. CDR1 is SGHRS, CDR2 YFSETQ, per germline. The CDR3 runs 15 residues. The V and J ends lost 8 bases and 3 bases, in that order; junction bases with no gene match: 6. The CDR3 sequence: CARASSGGYTGELFF. The DNA for the CDR3 is TGCGCCAGGGCCTCTAGCGGGGGGTACACCGGGGAGCTGTTTTTT.

J is TRBJ1-3 and V is TRBV25-1; 8 positions agree with TRBD1. Losses at the gene ends were 4 bases for V and 0 bases for J; bases not matched to a gene: 8. Germline V gives CDR1 MGHDK, CDR2 SYGVNS. The CDR3 is 17 amino acids. The CDR3 sequence: CASSVSRDRSSGNTIYF. In DNA form, the CDR3 reads TGTGCCAGCAGTGTCTCCCGGGACAGGAGCTCTGGAAACACCATATATTTT. Full variable domain (rest looked up from reference TRBV25-1 and TRBJ1-3): EADIYQTPRYLVIGTGKKITLECSQTMGHDKMYWYQQDPGMELHLIHYSYGVNSTEKGDLSSESTVSRIRTEHFPLTLESARPSHTSQYLCASSVSRDRSSGNTIYFGEGSWLTVV.

The chain recombines TRBV5-4 with TRBJ1-1; 10 bases are shared with TRBD1. The trim removed 3 bases at V and 3 bases at J, leaving 8 bases unmatched. The V gene's germline CDR1 is SGHNT and CDR2 YYREEE (reference sequence). CDR3 size: 16 residues. In DNA, the CDR3 is TGTGCCAGCAGCTCGGGACAGGGGCTGGGGGACACTGAAGCTTTCTTT. As protein: CASSSGQGLGDTEAFF.

This clone was counted many times. The rearrangement joins TRBV19 to TRBJ1-2; TRBD1 might be the D (6 bases). The CDR3 contains 12 residues. The V end lost 6 bases, the J end lost 11 bases, and 16 bases lay between the germline ends. Germline V gene sequence: CDR1 LNHDA, CDR2 SQIVND (reference sequence). This CDR3 reads CASSFRQDGYTF. The CDR3 coding sequence is TGTGCCAGTAGCTTCCGACAGGACGGATACACCTTC.

The chain is built from TRBV7-2 and TRBJ2-7; D perhaps matches TRBD1 (5 bases). Trimming took off 5 bases at V and 4 bases at J, with 18 bases between the two ends. The length of the CDR3 is 15 residues. Germline loops: CDR1 SGHTA, CDR2 FQGNSA. CDR3 amino acids: CASSISKGSGYEQYF. CDR3 DNA sequence: TGTGCCAGCAGCATAAGCAAGGGGTCAGGGTACGAGCAGTACTTC.

This clone was detected ten times or more. This rearrangement joins TRBV5-4 to TRBJ2-2; 15 nucleotides align to TRBD2. CDR1 SGHNT and CDR2 YYREEE come from the germline V gene (reference sequence). With V trimmed by 5 bases and J by 1 base, 3 bases remained unmatched. This CDR3 is 17 amino acids long. The DNA for the CDR3 is TGTGCCAGCAGAAAGGGACTAGCGGGGGGGAACACCGGGGAGCTGTTTTTT. Translating gives CASRKGLAGGNTGELFF.

In its sample, this clone was seen once. The chain couples TRBV18 to TRBJ2-3, with a possible D match to TRBD1 (6 bases). This CDR3 has 14 residues. V was cut by 2 bases and J by 5 bases, with 11 bases left in between. From germline, CDR1 is KGHSH and CDR2 LQKENI. CDR3 residues: CASSPGGAVDTQYF. The CDR3 bases are TGTGCCAGCTCACCAGGGGGCGCAGTAGATACGCAGTATTTT.

The chain joins TRBV9 to TRBJ1-2; D not certain. In germline, CDR1 is SGDLS, CDR2 YYNGEE. The CDR3 runs 14 residues. V lost 0 bases to trimming and J lost 4 bases, with 10 bases between them. As DNA, the CDR3 is TGTGCCAGCAGCGTAGATGTAGGGAGCTATGGCTACACCTTC. It yields the protein CASSVDVGSYGYTF.

The chain is built from TRBV6-5 and TRBJ2-5; 9 positions agree with TRBD2. This CDR3 has 14 residues. V shed 6 bases and J 2 bases; nucleotides not matched to a gene: 4. Germline V gives CDR1 MNHEY, CDR2 SVGAGI. The CDR3 region is CASRKSGGQETQYF. Written as DNA, the CDR3 is TGTGCCAGCAGGAAAAGCGGGGGGCAAGAGACCCAGTACTTC.

This clone was observed a few times. The rearrangement links TRBV7-9 to TRBJ1-4, with D uncertain. Looked up from germline, CDR1 is SEHNR and CDR2 is FQNEAQ (reference sequence). This CDR3 region has 15 residues. V lost 5 bases and J 5 bases, leaving 15 bases between the germline ends. The CDR3 nucleotides read TGTGCCAGCAGCCCTACAGTAACCAGCAATGAAAAACTGTTTTTT. It yields the protein CASSPTVTSNEKLFF.

CDR3 DNA: TGTGCCTGTAGCCCGGGACAGGGGGCGCGTGGCTACACCTTC. It encodes CACSPGQGARGYTF. J is TRBJ1-2 and V is TRBV30, with 12 bases lining up with TRBD1. Germline V CDR1 and CDR2: GTSNPN, SVGIG (reference sequence). V was clipped by 6 bases and J by 7 bases; unmatched bases: 9. The CDR3 length is 14 residues.